This TCR beta chain came from a study of blood T cells in healthy people across ages. In the study overall: There was about one barcoded beta molecule captured by template switching per two T cells. Study-wide results and limits: Age showed a roughly linear inverse relationship with TCR beta diversity per million T cells.

From germline, CDR1 is SGHTS and CDR2 YDEGEE. This CDR3 comprises 15 residues. Healthy individuals of Caucasian origin from Russia, aged about 6 to 100, served as donors. With each sample, at least 5 micrograms of total RNA were extracted. Combining a sample-barcoded 5' primer with a J-beta primer mix, a second PCR ran for about 7 to 11 cycles. TCRdb re-derived calls from the 5' RACE reads in MiXCR, one entry per CDR3 protein. The top ten hold about an eighth of the sample, which has approximately 800,000 distinct CDR3 sequences, around 36% seen once. This clonotype was seen a few times. Antigen specificity is unknown. The junction departs from germline at one end; a sequencing error may be responsible.

The rearrangement links TRBV5-8 to TRBJ1-1, with TRBD1 matching over 10 bases. This TCR was sampled from a man aged 18 to 29 in good health. Sequencing was done on a sample of blood. The CDR3 reads CASSSPGQGNIEAFF. DNA for the CDR3: TGTGCCAGCAGCAGTCCGGGACAGGGGAACATTGAAGCTTTCTTT.